The next 21 T cell receptor beta chains were all read from a single sample in a study of molecular identifiers for immune sequencing clone quantification (dated by TCRdb to 2016 to 2019). The library relied on PCR. Sequenced on an Illumina HiSeq 4000. Starting from the raw public reads, TCRdb applied fastp trimming at Q25, assembled clones with MiXCR and retained in-frame beta chains. CDR3 protein sequences are deduplicated, and each keeps its most common genes and DNA. The sample table records 250,000 to 400,000 distinct CDR3 sequences; about a fifth of these occur just once. Together, the top ten hold roughly 0.8% of the sample. Specimen: naive CD8+ T cells from blood, with Jurkat cell RNA spiked in. The cell subset or site label for this specimen denotes: FACS-sorted CD8+CD4-CCR7+CD45RA+ naive T cells. These receptors were taken from a human donor in good health. Some libraries in this study had Jurkat cell RNA spiked in.

This clonotype was observed at least ten times. This chain joins TRBV2 and TRBJ1-3; TRBD1 aligns across 7 bases. J was trimmed by 0 bases and V by 3 bases; bases with no gene match: 2. The CDR3 is made up of 15 amino acids. The germline V gene encodes CDR1 SNHLY and CDR2 FYNNEI. This CDR3 is CASSEDRTSGNTIYF. Here the CDR3 DNA reads TGTGCCAGCAGTGAGGACAGGACCTCTGGAAACACCATATATTTT.

At least ten counts were recorded for this clonotype. V and J are TRBV4-3 and TRBJ1-5; D is ambiguous. This CDR3 contains 17 residues. Germline V gene lookup returns CDR1 LGHNA and CDR2 YSLEER. The V end was cut by 2 bases, the J end by 2 bases, with 16 bases between. In DNA form, the CDR3 reads TGCGCCAGCAGCCAAAGCCTGGAAGGGCTGGGCAATCAGCCCCAGCATTTT. Protein sequence: CASSQSLEGLGNQPQHF.

This clonotype has ten or more counts. The rearrangement links TRBV12-3 or TRBV12-4 to TRBJ1-1; D call uncertain. The V gene lost 6 bases and the J gene lost 1 base, with 9 bases spanning the gap. The CDR3 loop spans 13 amino acids. CDR3 sequence: CASSWAENTEAFF. The CDR3, as DNA: TGTGCCAGCAGCTGGGCAGAGAACACTGAAGCTTTCTTT.

Note on this clonotype: The junction shows a germline mismatch at one end, possibly a read error. The chain carries TRBV6-2 or TRBV6-3 and TRBJ2-5; no clear D gene. Germline V gene data show CDR1 as MNHEY and CDR2 as SVGEGT. This CDR3 contains 13 residues. Written as DNA, the CDR3 is TGTGCCGGCAGGCGGTTCATTCGAGAGACCCAGTACTTC. It is translated as CAGRRFIRETQYF.

At least ten counts were recorded for this clonotype. V and J are TRBV27 and TRBJ2-3; tentatively, D is TRBD1 (5 bases). The CDR3 contains 16 residues. Trimming left V 6 bases short and J 5 bases short, with 21 bases between. Germline assignment: CDR1 MNHEY and CDR2 SMNVEV (reference sequence). The CDR3 reads CASRTAGLRIQDTQYF. The CDR3 bases are TGTGCCAGCAGGACCGCAGGGCTACGGATTCAAGATACGCAGTATTTT.

The chain links TRBV11-2 to TRBJ2-5, with 7 bases identical to TRBD1. The germline V gene has CDR1 SGHAT and CDR2 FQNNGV. This CDR3 contains 16 residues. V was clipped by 5 bases and J by 5 bases; unmatched bases: 14. The CDR3 coding sequence is TGTGCCAGCAGCCGGGCTGAGGGGGCCCTTACGGAGACCCAGTACTTC. This gives the protein CASSRAEGALTETQYF.

As regards this clonotype: A much larger clone differs by one base, so this may be a read error. This sequence joins TRBV29-1 and TRBJ2-7; D gene uncertain. This CDR3 contains 12 residues. Per the germline V gene, CDR1 is SQVTM and CDR2 is ANQGSEA. The CDR3 is CGVEEQPYEQYF. The CDR3 DNA sequence: TGCGGCGTTGAAGAACAGCCCTACGAGCAGTACTTC.

There are many counts of this clonotype. The chain has TRBV5-1 and TRBJ1-4; D not certain. The ends were cut back, 0 bases at V and 10 bases at J, with 13 bases in the middle. The germline V gene encodes CDR1 SGHRS and CDR2 YFSETQ. The CDR3 consists of 14 residues. CDR3 residues: CASSLDLGLGKLFF. CDR3 nucleotides: TGCGCCAGCAGCTTGGATTTGGGGTTGGGAAAACTGTTTTTT.

At least ten counts were recorded for this clonotype. This chain connects TRBV19 to TRBJ2-3; 13 positions match TRBD2. Germline-derived CDR1 and CDR2 are LNHDA and SQIVND (reference sequence). The ends lost 6 bases at V and 6 bases at J; junction bases unmatched: 6. This CDR3 region has 15 residues. The CDR3 here is CASRRTSGRGDTQYF. Here the CDR3 DNA reads TGTGCCAGTAGGAGGACTAGCGGGAGAGGTGATACGCAGTATTTT. The full variable domain, with the rest looked up from reference TRBV19 and TRBJ2-3, is DGGITQSPKYLFRKEGQNVTLSCEQNLNHDAMYWYRQDPGQGLRLIYYSQIVNDFQKGDIAEGYSVSREKKESFPLTVTSAQKNPTAFYLCASRRTSGRGDTQYFGPGTRLTVL.

V gene TRBV4-1 combines with J gene TRBJ2-7, with D tentatively TRBD1 or TRBD2 (5 bases each). Germline V lookup: CDR1 MGHRA, CDR2 YSYEKL. The CDR3 spans 14 residues. Trimming removed 6 bases at V and 2 bases at J, with 14 bases between. The CDR3 here is CASSGAGDPYEQYF. CDR3 nucleotide sequence: TGCGCCAGCAGTGGCGCCGGGGACCCCTACGAGCAGTACTTC.

At least ten counts were recorded for this clonotype. The chain couples TRBV7-9 to TRBJ1-1, with TRBD1 as a possible D gene (5 bases). Germline loops: CDR1 SEHNR, CDR2 FQNEAQ (reference sequence). V lost 3 bases and J lost 7, with 12 bases in between. The CDR3 length is 13 residues. The CDR3 region has the DNA TGTGCCAGCAGCTTCGCGGGACGGAATGAAGCTTTCTTT. Its translation is CASSFAGRNEAFF.

Ten or more counts support this clonotype. The rearrangement joins TRBV9 to TRBJ2-3; no definite D call. CDR3 length: 13 amino acids. Deletions cut 4 bases from V and 4 bases from J, with 10 bases between. Germline V lookup: CDR1 SGDLS, CDR2 YYNGEE. CDR3 in DNA: TGTGCCAGCAGCCCCCTGAGTCCAGATACGCAGTATTTT. It encodes CASSPLSPDTQYF. The full variable domain, in which reference TRBV9 and TRBJ2-3 provide the parts outside the CDR3, is DSGVTQTPKHLITATGQRVTLRCSPRSGDLSVYWYQQSLDQGLQFLIQYYNGEERAKGNILERFSAQQFPDLHSELNLSSLELGDSALYFCASSPLSPDTQYFGPGTRLTVL.

This clonotype was counted at least ten times. The chain links TRBV5-1 to TRBJ2-7; 11 nucleotides agree with TRBD1. With 0 bases clipped from V and 5 bases from J, the junction kept 1 base outside the gene matches. This CDR3 has 14 residues. Germline CDR1 and CDR2: SGHRS and YFSETQ. The DNA for the CDR3 is TGCGCCAGCAGCTTGGCGGGACAGGGGGACGAGCAGTACTTC. Its protein product is CASSLAGQGDEQYF.

Many counts were recorded for this clonotype. This rearrangement joins TRBV9 to TRBJ1-1; perhaps TRBD1 as D (5 bases). Germline values: CDR1 SGDLS, CDR2 YYNGEE. There are 13 residues in the CDR3. Trimming shortened V by 4 bases and J by 7 bases, and 14 bases separated the two germline ends. CDR3 DNA sequence: TGTGCCAGCAGCCCCCCCCGGGGGGTTGAAGCTTTCTTT. This sequence encodes CASSPPRGVEAFF.

A few counts support this clonotype. The CDR3 DNA is TGTGCCAGCAGTACAAGACAGGCCTTCCAAGAGACCCAGTACTTC. Its translation is CASSTRQAFQETQYF. V and J are TRBV27 and TRBJ2-5; D possibly corresponds to TRBD1 (6 bases). The V end was cut by 5 bases, the J end by 1 base, with 14 bases between. Looked up from germline, CDR1 is MNHEY and CDR2 is SMNVEV (reference sequence). The CDR3 spans 15 residues.

Notes on this clonotype: A much larger clonotype is one base distant, so this may be a read error. The V and J genes are TRBV12-3 or TRBV12-4 and TRBJ2-3; 7 nucleotides agree with TRBD1. Losses at the gene ends were 8 bases for V and 2 bases for J; bases not matched to a gene: 4. The CDR3 runs to 13 residues. CDR3 sequence: CASGTVLTDTQYF. The CDR3, as DNA: TGTGCCAGCGGGACAGTGCTCACAGATACGCAGTATTTT.

This clonotype was recorded a few times. V usage is TRBV30 and J usage is TRBJ2-7, with a possible D match to TRBD1 (6 bases). Trimming took 2 bases from V and 1 from J, leaving 15 bases between them. The CDR3 is 15 residues long. Germline V gives CDR1 GTSNPN, CDR2 SVGIG (reference sequence). In DNA form, the CDR3 reads TGTGCCTGGAGTCCCCTTACGCAGGGGTCCTACGAGCAGTACTTC. Translated, it gives CAWSPLTQGSYEQYF.

V usage is TRBV9 and J usage is TRBJ2-3; D could derive from TRBD1 or TRBD2 (5 bases each). Looked up from germline, CDR1 is SGDLS and CDR2 is YYNGEE. V was clipped by 4 bases and J by 2 bases, with 17 bases between them. This CDR3 region has 16 residues. CDR3 DNA sequence: TGTGCCAGCAGCTCACCGGGACGGGGTATCACAGATACGCAGTATTTT. Protein: CASSSPGRGITDTQYF.

V is TRBV20-1 and J is TRBJ1-3; D gene uncertain. The CDR3 runs 11 residues. Trimming removed 0 bases from V and 8 bases from J, with 5 bases in between. Germline V CDR1 and CDR2: DFQATT, SNEGSKA (reference sequence). The chain's CDR3 is CSARDWDTIYF. The CDR3 DNA reads as TGCAGTGCTAGAGATTGGGACACCATATATTTT.

Of note for this clonotype: A much larger clone lies a single base off, so this may be a read error. The chain joins TRBV5-6 to TRBJ2-7; D is perhaps TRBD1 (6 bases). The CDR3 extends over 15 amino acids. Per the germline V gene, CDR1 is SGHDT and CDR2 is YYEEEE. With 3 bases removed from V and 2 bases from J, the gap between germline ends came to 15 bases. CDR3 nucleotide sequence: TGTGCCAGCAGCTCGAACCCTAACAGGGCCTACGAGCAGTACTTC. Its protein is CASSSNPNRAYEQYF. The full variable domain, rest sourced from reference TRBV5-6 and TRBJ2-7, is DAGVTQSPTHLIKTRGQQVTLRCSPKSGHDTVSWYQQALGQGPQFIFQYYEEEERQRGNFPDRFSGHQFPNYSSELNVNALLLGDSALYLCASSSNPNRAYEQYFGPGTRLTVT.

This clonotype has at least ten counts. The V and J genes are TRBV6-2 or TRBV6-3 and TRBJ2-2; 7 bases map to TRBD1. There are 20 residues in the CDR3. The germline CDR1 and CDR2 sequences are MNHEY and SVGEGT. V lost 6 bases to trimming and J lost 2 bases; unmatched junction nucleotides: 21. The CDR3 DNA reads as TGTGCCAGCAGCCCTGTTCTCGGACAGGCGTTACAAGCCAACACCGGGGAGCTGTTTTTT. Its translation: CASSPVLGQALQANTGELFF.